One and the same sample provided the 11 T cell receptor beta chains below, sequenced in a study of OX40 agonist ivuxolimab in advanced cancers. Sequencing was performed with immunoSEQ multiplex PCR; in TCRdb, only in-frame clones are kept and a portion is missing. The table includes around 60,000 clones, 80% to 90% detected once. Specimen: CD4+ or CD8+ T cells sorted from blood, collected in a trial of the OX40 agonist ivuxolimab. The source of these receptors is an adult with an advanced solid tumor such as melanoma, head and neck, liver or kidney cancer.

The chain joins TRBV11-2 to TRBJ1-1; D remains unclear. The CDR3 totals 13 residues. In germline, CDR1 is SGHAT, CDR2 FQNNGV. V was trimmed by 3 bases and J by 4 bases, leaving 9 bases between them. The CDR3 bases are TGTGCCAGCAGCTTGCAGACTAGCACTGAAGCTTTCTTT. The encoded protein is CASSLQTSTEAFF.

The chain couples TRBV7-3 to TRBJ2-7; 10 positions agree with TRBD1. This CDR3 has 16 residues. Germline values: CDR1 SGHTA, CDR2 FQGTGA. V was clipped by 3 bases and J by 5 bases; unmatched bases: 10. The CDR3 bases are TGTGCCAGCAGCTTTTTACCGGGACAGGGGCGCCACGAGCAGTACTTC. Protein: CASSFLPGQGRHEQYF.

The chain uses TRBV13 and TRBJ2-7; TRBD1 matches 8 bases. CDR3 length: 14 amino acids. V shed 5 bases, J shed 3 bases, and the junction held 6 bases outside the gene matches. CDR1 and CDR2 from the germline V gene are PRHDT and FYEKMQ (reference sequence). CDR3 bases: TGTGCCAGCAGCCACGGACAGGGTTACTACGAGCAGTACGTC. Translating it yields CASSHGQGYYEQYV.

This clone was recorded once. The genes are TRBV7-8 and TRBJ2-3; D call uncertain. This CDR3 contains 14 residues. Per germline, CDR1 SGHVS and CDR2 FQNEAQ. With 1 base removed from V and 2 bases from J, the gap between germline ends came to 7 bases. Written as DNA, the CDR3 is TGTGCCAGCAGCTTAGGGCTGCCCACAGATACGCAGTATTTT. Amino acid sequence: CASSLGLPTDTQYF.

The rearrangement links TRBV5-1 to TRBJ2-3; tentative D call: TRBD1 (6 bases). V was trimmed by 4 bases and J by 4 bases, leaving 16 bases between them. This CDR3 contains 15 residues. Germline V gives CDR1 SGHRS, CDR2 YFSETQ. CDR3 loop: CASSPRAGAADTQYF. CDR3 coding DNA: TGCGCCAGCAGCCCGCGCGCAGGGGCCGCAGATACGCAGTATTTT.

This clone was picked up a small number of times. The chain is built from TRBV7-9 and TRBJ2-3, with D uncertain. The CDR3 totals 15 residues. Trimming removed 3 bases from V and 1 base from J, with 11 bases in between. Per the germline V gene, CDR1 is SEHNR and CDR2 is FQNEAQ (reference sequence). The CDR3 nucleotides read TGTGCCAGCAGCTTGGTGTCCGGAGGCACAGATACGCAGTATTTT. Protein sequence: CASSLVSGGTDTQYF.

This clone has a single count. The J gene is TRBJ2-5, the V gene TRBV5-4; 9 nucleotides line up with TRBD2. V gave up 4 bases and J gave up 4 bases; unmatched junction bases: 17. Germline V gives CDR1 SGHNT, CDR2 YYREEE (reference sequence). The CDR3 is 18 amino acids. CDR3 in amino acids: CASSRDLRVAGDRETQYF. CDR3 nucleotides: TGTGCCAGCAGCCGCGACCTTAGGGTAGCGGGAGATCGAGAGACCCAGTACTTC. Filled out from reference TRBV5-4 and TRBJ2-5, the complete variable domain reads ETGVTQSPTHLIKTRGQQVTLRCSSQSGHNTVSWYQQALGQGPQFIFQYYREEENGRGNFPPRFSGLQFPNYSSELNVNALELDDSALYLCASSRDLRVAGDRETQYFGPGTRLLVL.

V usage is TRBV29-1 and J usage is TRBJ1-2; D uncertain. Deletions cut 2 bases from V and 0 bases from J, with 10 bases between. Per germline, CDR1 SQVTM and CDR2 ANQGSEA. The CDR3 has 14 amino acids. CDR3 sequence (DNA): TGCAGCGTTGAACCCAGTTCCTCTAACTATGGCTACACCTTC. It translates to CSVEPSSSNYGYTF.

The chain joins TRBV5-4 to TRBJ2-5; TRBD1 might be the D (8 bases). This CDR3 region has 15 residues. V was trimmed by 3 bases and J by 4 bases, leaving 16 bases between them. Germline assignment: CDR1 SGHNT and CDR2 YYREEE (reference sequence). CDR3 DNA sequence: TGTGCCAGCAGCTCGGACAGGGAGGGCAGAGAGACCCAGTACTTC. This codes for CASSSDREGRETQYF. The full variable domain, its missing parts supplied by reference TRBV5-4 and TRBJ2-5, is ETGVTQSPTHLIKTRGQQVTLRCSSQSGHNTVSWYQQALGQGPQFIFQYYREEENGRGNFPPRFSGLQFPNYSSELNVNALELDDSALYLCASSSDREGRETQYFGPGTRLLVL.

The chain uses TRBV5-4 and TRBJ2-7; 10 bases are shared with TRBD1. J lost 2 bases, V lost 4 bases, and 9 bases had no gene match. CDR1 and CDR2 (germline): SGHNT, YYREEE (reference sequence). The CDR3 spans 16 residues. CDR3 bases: TGTGCCAGCAGCAATCCCTCCGGGACAGGGGCCTACGAGCAGTACTTC. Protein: CASSNPSGTGAYEQYF. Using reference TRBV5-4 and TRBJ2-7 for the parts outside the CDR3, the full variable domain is ETGVTQSPTHLIKTRGQQVTLRCSSQSGHNTVSWYQQALGQGPQFIFQYYREEENGRGNFPPRFSGLQFPNYSSELNVNALELDDSALYLCASSNPSGTGAYEQYFGPGTRLTVT.

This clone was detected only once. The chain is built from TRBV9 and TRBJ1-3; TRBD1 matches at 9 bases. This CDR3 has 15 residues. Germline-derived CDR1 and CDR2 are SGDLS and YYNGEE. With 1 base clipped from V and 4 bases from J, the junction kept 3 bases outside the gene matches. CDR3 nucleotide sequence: TGTGCCAGCAGCGTATCGGGGACAGGGGGAAACACCATATATTTT. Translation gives CASSVSGTGGNTIYF.